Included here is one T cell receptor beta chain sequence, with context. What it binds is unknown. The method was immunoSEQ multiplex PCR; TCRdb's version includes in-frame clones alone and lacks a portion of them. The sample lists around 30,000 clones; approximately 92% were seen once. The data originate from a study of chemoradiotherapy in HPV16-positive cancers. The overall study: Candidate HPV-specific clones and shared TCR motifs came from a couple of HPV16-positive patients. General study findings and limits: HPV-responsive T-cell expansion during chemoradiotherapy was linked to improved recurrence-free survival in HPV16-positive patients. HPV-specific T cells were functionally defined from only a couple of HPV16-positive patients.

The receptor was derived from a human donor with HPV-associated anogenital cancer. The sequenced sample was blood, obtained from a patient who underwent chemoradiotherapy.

CDR3 loop: CAIATSGGADDTQYF. CDR3 sequence (DNA): TGTGCCATAGCTACTAGCGGGGGGGCTGACGATACGCAGTATTTT. This chain links TRBV10-3 with TRBJ2-3, with 13 positions matching TRBD2. The junction had 9 bases not matched to a gene; V was cut back by 9 bases and J by 6 bases. This CDR3 is 15 amino acids long. Germline V CDR1 and CDR2: ENHRY, SYGVKD.